One sample yielded the 11 T cell receptor beta chains listed below, sequenced in a study of naive and memory T cell subsets. The SP2 primer and nested alpha and beta constant region primers amplified ligated cDNA in four rounds. TCRdb redid the calling of the 5' RACE reads with MiXCR, one entry per CDR3 protein. Found here are some 60,000 distinct CDR3 sequences, less than 10% of them singletons; the top ten hold 15% to 20%. An oligonucleotide containing a UMI was ligated to the 3' end of TCR cDNA. The source of these receptors is a female donor in good health.

The chain joins TRBV6-1 to TRBJ1-5; D possibly corresponds to TRBD1 (5 bases). V dropped 0 bases and J dropped 6 bases, with 9 bases sitting between them. CDR1 and CDR2 (germline): MNHNS, SASEGT. CDR3 size: 14 residues. The CDR3 loop is CASSEAGGSQPQHF. CDR3 DNA: TGTGCCAGCAGTGAAGCTGGGGGAAGTCAGCCCCAGCATTTT.

This clonotype occurred a few times. The CDR3 DNA reads as TGTGCCAGCAGTAGACTAGCGGGACAAGCAGATACGCAGTATTTT. This codes for CASSRLAGQADTQYF. The V and J genes are TRBV6-1 and TRBJ2-3; 11 bases are shared with TRBD2. J gave up 4 bases and V 5 bases, and 5 bases lay outside the gene matches. The CDR3 contains 15 residues. The germline V gene encodes CDR1 MNHNS and CDR2 SASEGT.

V usage is TRBV5-4 and J usage is TRBJ2-2; the match to TRBD1 covers 7 bases. The CDR3 extends over 16 amino acids. The V gene end was trimmed by 0 bases and the J gene end by 5 bases; junction bases not matched to a gene: 7. CDR1 SGHNT and CDR2 YYREEE come from the germline V gene (reference sequence). The CDR3 bases are TGTGCCAGCAGCTTGGAATCAAGGGGGCGGACCGGGGAGCTGTTTTTT. It is translated as CASSLESRGRTGELFF.

This clonotype was counted only a few times. The chain recombines TRBV19 with TRBJ1-1; D is uncertain. Germline lookup yields CDR1 LNHDA and CDR2 SQIVND (reference sequence). CDR3 size: 14 residues. Trimming took off 7 bases at V and 3 bases at J, with 15 bases between the two ends. The DNA for the CDR3 is TGTGCCAGTACGTCGATGGACGGGGACACTGAAGCTTTCTTT. This codes for CASTSMDGDTEAFF.

The chain uses TRBV6-5 and TRBJ2-6, with D possibly TRBD2 on 5 matching bases. This CDR3 spans 14 amino acids. V lost 10 bases and J lost 2, with 12 bases in between. Germline lookup yields CDR1 MNHEY and CDR2 SVGAGI. CDR3 nucleotides: TGTGCCACACTGGGGAGTCCTGGGGCCAACGTCCTGACTTTC. As protein: CATLGSPGANVLTF.

This clonotype was counted many times. The chain carries TRBV29-1 and TRBJ2-6, with D unresolved. Germline lookup yields CDR1 SQVTM and CDR2 ANQGSEA. The CDR3 runs to 12 residues. V lost 2 bases and J 12 bases, leaving 11 bases between the germline ends. Here the CDR3 reads CSVERATGVLTF. The CDR3 DNA is TGCAGCGTTGAACGAGCGACCGGCGTCCTGACTTTC.

In its sample, this clonotype was seen a few times. The chain carries TRBV20-1 and TRBJ2-5; D is undetermined. V was pared by 6 bases and J by 3 bases, with 17 bases between. Germline CDR1 DFQATT, CDR2 SNEGSKA (reference sequence). The CDR3 is 14 residues long. CDR3 residues: CSATSRRSEETQYF. Written as DNA, the CDR3 is TGCAGTGCCACCTCCCGGCGGTCGGAAGAGACCCAGTACTTC.

The V call is TRBV30, the J call TRBJ2-5, with D tentatively TRBD1 (5 bases). Looked up from germline, CDR1 is GTSNPN and CDR2 is SVGIG (reference sequence). CDR3 length: 12 amino acids. V was trimmed by 5 bases and J by 5 bases, leaving 12 bases between them. The CDR3 spells CAWARHRETQYF. In nucleotides, the CDR3 is TGTGCCTGGGCCCGACACAGGGAGACCCAGTACTTC.

This clonotype was observed a handful of times. The chain couples TRBV5-6 to TRBJ2-4; D gene ambiguous. The CDR3 is 14 amino acids. With 0 bases removed from V and 3 bases from J, the gap between germline ends came to 7 bases. CDR1 is SGHDT and CDR2 is YYEEEE in the germline V gene. The DNA of the CDR3 is TGTGCCAGCAGCTTGGAGTTAGACAAAAACATTCAGTACTTC. Its protein product is CASSLELDKNIQYF.

The chain is built from TRBV12-5 and TRBJ2-3; maybe TRBD1 (6 bases). V lost 2 bases and J lost 2, with 14 bases in between. The CDR3 extends over 16 amino acids. Germline values: CDR1 LGHNT, CDR2 FRNRAP. The CDR3 DNA sequence: TGTGCTAGTGGTTTGATGACAGGAGCACCCACAGATACGCAGTATTTT. It encodes CASGLMTGAPTDTQYF.

This clonotype was seen a few times. The chain employs TRBV19 and TRBJ1-4, with D maybe TRBD1 (6 bases). Trimming removed 9 bases from V and 8 bases from J, with 16 bases in between. The CDR3 sequence is 13 residues long. Germline loops: CDR1 LNHDA, CDR2 SQIVND (reference sequence). Here the CDR3 reads CASFQGSEEKLFF. The CDR3 region has the DNA TGTGCCAGCTTTCAGGGGTCAGAAGAAAAACTGTTTTTT.